A single sample is the source of the 22 T cell receptor beta chains below, sequenced in a study of shared clonotypes between healthy human individuals. Positively selected for CCR7, the CD45RO-negative cells used as naive CD8 cells excluded terminally differentiated effector memory CD45RA+ cells. Sequencing used immunoSEQ multiplex PCR; TCRdb keeps in-frame clones, though not all of them. The sample lists about 2.2 million clones; about 94% were seen once. Sequenced sample: naive CD8+ T cells from PBMCs. The receptors here all came from a man between 18 and 35 years old in good health. Some clones in this sample may be carry-over from other donors' samples.

This rearrangement joins TRBV19 to TRBJ2-7, with 7 bases aligning to TRBD2. V was clipped by 8 bases and J by 3 bases; unmatched bases: 10. The CDR3 has 14 residues. Germline CDR1 LNHDA, CDR2 SQIVND (reference sequence). CDR3 DNA: TGTGCCAGTGCCCCGGGTAGCGGGCACTACGAGCAGTACTTC. Encoded protein: CASAPGSGHYEQYF.

The rearrangement links TRBV5-6 to TRBJ1-5; D gene ambiguous. From germline, CDR1 is SGHDT and CDR2 YYEEEE. V lost 3 bases and J 6 bases, leaving 10 bases between the germline ends. The CDR3 consists of 13 residues. The CDR3 spells CASSYGDAQPQHF. The DNA of the CDR3 is TGTGCCAGCAGCTACGGGGATGCTCAGCCCCAGCATTTT.

The chain recombines TRBV4-1 with TRBJ1-3; tentatively, D is TRBD1 (5 bases). Trimming cost V 0 bases and J 0 bases, with 12 bases left between them. CDR3 length: 17 residues. Germline-derived CDR1 and CDR2 are MGHRA and YSYEKL. The CDR3 here is CASSQESGRLSGNTIYF. CDR3 nucleotides: TGCGCCAGCAGCCAAGAGTCAGGGCGCCTCTCTGGAAACACCATATATTTT.

This clone appeared once. This chain connects TRBV28 to TRBJ1-2; D not certain. The germline gives CDR1 MDHEN, CDR2 SYDVKM. Trimming removed 5 bases at V and 1 base at J, with 11 bases between. The CDR3 contains 14 residues. The CDR3 loop reads CASSPRTSNYGYTF. The CDR3 nucleotides read TGTGCCAGCAGTCCCCGAACTAGTAACTATGGCTACACCTTC.

This clone was recorded once. The gene calls are TRBV5-8 and TRBJ2-5; D remains unclear. Germline CDR1 reads SGHTS; CDR2 reads YDEGEE. The CDR3 is 14 amino acids. The V end was cut by 3 bases, the J end by 5 bases, with 14 bases between. The CDR3 sequence: CASSWQGSIETQYF. DNA for the CDR3: TGTGCCAGCAGCTGGCAAGGATCGATCGAGACCCAGTACTTC.

The rearrangement joins TRBV13 to TRBJ1-1; unclear D gene. Germline assignment: CDR1 PRHDT and CDR2 FYEKMQ (reference sequence). Trimming cost V 5 bases and J 6 bases, with 10 bases left between them. The CDR3 is 12 residues long. The DNA for the CDR3 is TGTGCCAGCAGCCCCCAGAGGCCTGAAGCTTTCTTT. Protein product: CASSPQRPEAFF.

The rearrangement uses TRBV5-6 and TRBJ2-3; 10 nucleotides line up with TRBD2. V was pared by 6 bases and J by 2 bases, with 12 bases of the junction left unmatched. Germline V gene sequence: CDR1 SGHDT, CDR2 YYEEEE. This CDR3 has 17 amino acids. This CDR3 is CASTTPKLAGNTDTQYF. CDR3 DNA sequence: TGTGCCAGCACCACCCCGAAACTAGCGGGGAACACAGATACGCAGTATTTT.

V usage is TRBV5-6 and J usage is TRBJ2-1; D is undetermined. Germline V gene lookup returns CDR1 SGHDT and CDR2 YYEEEE. The CDR3 loop spans 13 amino acids. V was trimmed by 0 bases and J by 4 bases, leaving 5 bases between them. The DNA of the CDR3 is TGTGCCAGCAGCTTGGATGAATACAATGAGCAGTTCTTC. Residues: CASSLDEYNEQFF.

In its sample, this clone was seen once. Other DNA sequences in the sample encode the same CDR3. The J gene is TRBJ2-7, the V gene TRBV27; maybe TRBD2 (7 bases). Germline CDR1 and CDR2: MNHEY and SMNVEV (reference sequence). The V gene lost 4 bases and the J gene lost 4 bases, with 14 bases spanning the gap. The CDR3 sequence is 14 residues long. CDR3 region: CASSWGGLAYEQYF. CDR3 in DNA: TGTGCCAGCAGTTGGGGGGGCCTGGCGTACGAGCAGTACTTC.

This clone has more than one count but fewer than ten. This chain connects TRBV15 to TRBJ1-5; unclear D gene. CDR1 LNHNV and CDR2 YYDKDF come from the germline V gene (reference sequence). V was trimmed by 8 bases and J by 2 bases, leaving 7 bases between them. The CDR3 totals 12 residues. CDR3 DNA: TGTGCCACCCGTATGGGCAATCAGCCCCAGCATTTT. Its translation: CATRMGNQPQHF.

The genes are TRBV27 and TRBJ2-7, with TRBD1 identical over 7 bases. This CDR3 contains 16 residues. Germline values: CDR1 MNHEY, CDR2 SMNVEV (reference sequence). With 5 bases clipped from V and 2 bases from J, the junction kept 12 bases outside the gene matches. The chain's CDR3 is CASSPQPGQFPYEQYF. CDR3 sequence (DNA): TGTGCCAGCAGTCCCCAACCGGGACAGTTTCCCTACGAGCAGTACTTC.

J is TRBJ1-1 and V is TRBV30; D possibly corresponds to TRBD1 (5 bases). From germline, CDR1 is GTSNPN and CDR2 SVGIG (reference sequence). CDR3 length: 17 residues. V was trimmed by 3 bases and J by 1 base, leaving 21 bases between them. The CDR3 loop is CAWSPGGETQSNTEAFF. In DNA, the CDR3 is TGTGCCTGGAGCCCCGGGGGGGAAACCCAATCGAACACTGAAGCTTTCTTT.

The genes are TRBV7-2 and TRBJ2-7; D remains ambiguous. The CDR3 runs to 15 residues. Looked up from germline, CDR1 is SGHTA and CDR2 is FQGNSA. V dropped 6 bases and J dropped 0 bases, with 15 bases sitting between them. CDR3 nucleotide sequence: TGTGCCAGCAGACCGACCGGCTCCAGCTCCTACGAGCAGTACTTC. Protein: CASRPTGSSSYEQYF.

The rearrangement joins TRBV6-6 to TRBJ2-2, with TRBD1 matching over 7 bases. Germline V gene lookup returns CDR1 MNHNY and CDR2 SVGAGI (reference sequence). Trimming cost V 2 bases and J 2 bases; bases outside gene matches: 2. CDR3 length: 15 residues. CDR3: CASSYDRVNTGELFF. The CDR3 bases are TGTGCCAGCAGTTACGACAGGGTTAACACCGGGGAGCTGTTTTTT.

This sequence joins TRBV28 and TRBJ2-7; 7 nucleotides align to TRBD1. The CDR3 runs to 15 residues. With 2 bases clipped from V and 4 bases from J, the junction kept 8 bases outside the gene matches. Germline CDR1 is MDHEN and CDR2 is SYDVKM. CDR3 amino acids: CASSLRTGLFYEQYF. The CDR3, as DNA: TGTGCCAGCAGTTTAAGGACAGGCCTCTTTTACGAGCAGTACTTC.

In its sample, this clone was seen once. The rearrangement joins TRBV2 to TRBJ2-3; D remains unclear. There are 13 residues in the CDR3. Trimming left V 2 bases short and J 6 bases short, with 9 bases between. CDR1 is SNHLY, CDR2 FYNNEI, per germline. In DNA form, the CDR3 reads TGTGCCAGCAGTGAACATATCCCGGATACGCAGTATTTT. Its protein product is CASSEHIPDTQYF.

On this clone itself: Other DNA variants within this sample encode the same CDR3. V and J are TRBV27 and TRBJ2-1; 13 bases map to TRBD2. The V gene end was trimmed by 4 bases and the J gene end by 6 bases; junction bases not matched to a gene: 3. The CDR3 sequence is 15 residues long. Germline V gene sequence: CDR1 MNHEY, CDR2 SMNVEV (reference sequence). The CDR3: CASSSGTSGINEQFF. CDR3 in DNA: TGTGCCAGCAGTTCGGGGACTAGCGGGATCAATGAGCAGTTCTTC.

Points on this clone: The same CDR3 can be traced to other DNA sequences in this sample. CDR3 coding DNA: TGTGCCAGCAGTTTCGGCGGTTCCTACGAGCAGTACTTC. Translating gives CASSFGGSYEQYF. This sequence joins TRBV27 and TRBJ2-7; no reliable D call. This CDR3 region has 13 residues. Trimming left V 3 bases short and J 1 base short, with 7 bases between. From germline, CDR1 is MNHEY and CDR2 SMNVEV (reference sequence).

The V gene is TRBV7-9, the J gene TRBJ1-5; possible D gene TRBD1, 5 bases. The V gene's germline CDR1 is SEHNR and CDR2 FQNEAQ (reference sequence). Between the trimmed V and J ends, which lost 4 bases and 4 bases, there was a span of 17 bases. This CDR3 is built from 16 residues. CDR3 sequence: CASSSGPQTQNQPQHF. The CDR3 coding sequence is TGTGCCAGCAGCTCGGGACCGCAGACCCAAAATCAGCCCCAGCATTTT.

The V and J genes are TRBV29-1 and TRBJ2-3, with D possibly being TRBD1 (6 bases). Trimming took off 3 bases at V and 2 bases at J, with 15 bases between the two ends. The CDR3 totals 15 residues. Germline V CDR1 and CDR2: SQVTM, ANQGSEA. CDR3 loop: CSVDRTATHTDTQYF. DNA for the CDR3: TGCAGCGTTGATCGGACAGCAACTCACACAGATACGCAGTATTTT.

This chain joins TRBV28 and TRBJ1-1; 11 bases line up with TRBD1. The V segment lost 1 base and the J segment 1 base; nucleotides outside the gene matches: 5. This CDR3 comprises 17 residues. Germline V gene sequence: CDR1 MDHEN, CDR2 SYDVKM. The CDR3: CASSLSRTGGKNTEAFF. In DNA, the CDR3 is TGTGCCAGCAGTTTATCCCGGACAGGGGGCAAGAACACTGAAGCTTTCTTT.

The chain combines TRBV28 with TRBJ1-5; 7 nucleotides match TRBD1. The V gene end was trimmed by 1 base and the J gene end by 5 bases; junction bases not matched to a gene: 5. The CDR3 is 15 residues long. Germline V gene data show CDR1 as MDHEN and CDR2 as SYDVKM. The CDR3 reads CASSLYRGSDQPQHF. The CDR3 DNA reads TGTGCCAGCAGTTTATACAGGGGAAGCGATCAGCCCCAGCATTTT.